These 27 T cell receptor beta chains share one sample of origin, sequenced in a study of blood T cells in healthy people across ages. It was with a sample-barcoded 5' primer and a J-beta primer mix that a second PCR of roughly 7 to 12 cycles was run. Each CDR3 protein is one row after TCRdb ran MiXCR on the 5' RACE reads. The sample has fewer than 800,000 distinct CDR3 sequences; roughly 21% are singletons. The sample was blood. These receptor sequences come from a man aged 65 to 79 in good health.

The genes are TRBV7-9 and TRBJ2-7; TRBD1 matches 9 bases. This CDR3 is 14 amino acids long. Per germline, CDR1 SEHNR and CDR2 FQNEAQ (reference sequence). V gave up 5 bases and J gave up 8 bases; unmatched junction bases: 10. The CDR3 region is CASSPAGTGTQQYF. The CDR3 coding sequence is TGTGCCAGCAGCCCAGCCGGGACAGGGACACAGCAGTACTTC.

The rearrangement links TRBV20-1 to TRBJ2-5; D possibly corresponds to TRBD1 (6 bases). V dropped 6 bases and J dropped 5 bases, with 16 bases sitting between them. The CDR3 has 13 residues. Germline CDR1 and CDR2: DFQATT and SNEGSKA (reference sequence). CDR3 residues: CSAVQGIRETQYF. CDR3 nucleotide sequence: TGCAGTGCGGTACAGGGTATCAGGGAGACCCAGTACTTC.

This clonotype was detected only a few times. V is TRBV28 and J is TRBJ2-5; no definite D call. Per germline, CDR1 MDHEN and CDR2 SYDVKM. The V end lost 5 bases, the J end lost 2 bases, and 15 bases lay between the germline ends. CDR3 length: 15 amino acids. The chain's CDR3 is CASSRPDPPQETQYF. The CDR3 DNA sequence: TGTGCCAGCAGTCGACCAGATCCGCCTCAAGAGACCCAGTACTTC.

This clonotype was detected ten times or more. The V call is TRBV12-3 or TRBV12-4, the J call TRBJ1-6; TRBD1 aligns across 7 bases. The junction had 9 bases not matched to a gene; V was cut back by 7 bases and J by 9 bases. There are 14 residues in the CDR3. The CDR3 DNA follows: TGTGCCAGCACCAAAGACAGGGCGGGTTCACCCCTCCACTTT. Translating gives CASTKDRAGSPLHF.

As DNA, the CDR3 is TGCGCCAGCAGCTTGGAGGGGGGGACTAGCCTCAACGAGCAGTACTTC. Translating it yields CASSLEGGTSLNEQYF. The chain combines TRBV5-1 with TRBJ2-7; 9 bases line up with TRBD2. V was clipped by 0 bases and J by 5 bases; unmatched bases: 9. CDR3 length: 16 residues. Germline CDR1 SGHRS, CDR2 YFSETQ.

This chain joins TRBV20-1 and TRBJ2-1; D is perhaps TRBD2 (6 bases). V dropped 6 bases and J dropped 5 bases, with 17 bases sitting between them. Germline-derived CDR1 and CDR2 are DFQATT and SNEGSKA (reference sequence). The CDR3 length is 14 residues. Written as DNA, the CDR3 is TGCAGTGCGGTTTTTTGGGGAGGAAACAATGAGCAGTTCTTC. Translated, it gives CSAVFWGGNNEQFF.

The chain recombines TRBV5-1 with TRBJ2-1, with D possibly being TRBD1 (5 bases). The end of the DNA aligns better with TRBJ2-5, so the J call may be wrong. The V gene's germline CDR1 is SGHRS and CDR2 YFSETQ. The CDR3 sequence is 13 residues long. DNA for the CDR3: TGCGCCAGCAGCTTGGAAGGGGCCGGGACCCAGTACTTC. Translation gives CASSLEGAGTQYF.

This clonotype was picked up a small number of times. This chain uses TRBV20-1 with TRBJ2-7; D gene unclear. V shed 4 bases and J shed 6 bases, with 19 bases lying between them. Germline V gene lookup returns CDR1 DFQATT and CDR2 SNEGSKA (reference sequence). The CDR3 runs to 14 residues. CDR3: CSANRPDLSLEQYF. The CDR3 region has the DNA TGCAGTGCTAATAGACCCGACCTCTCTCTCGAGCAGTACTTC.

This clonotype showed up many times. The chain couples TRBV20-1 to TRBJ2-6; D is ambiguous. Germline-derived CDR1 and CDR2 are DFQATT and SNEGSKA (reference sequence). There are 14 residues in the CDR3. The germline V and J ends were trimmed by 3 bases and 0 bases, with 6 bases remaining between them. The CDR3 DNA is TGCAGTGCTAGGGAGAGCTCTGGGGCCAACGTCCTGACTTTC. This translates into CSARESSGANVLTF.

The CDR3 sequence is CASSQGVTAYNEQFF. The CDR3 nucleotides read TGCGCCAGCAGCCAAGGGGTCACCGCCTACAATGAGCAGTTCTTC. The rearrangement joins TRBV4-1 to TRBJ2-1; D not certain. The CDR3 runs 15 residues. CDR1 is MGHRA, CDR2 YSYEKL, per germline. Deletions cut 1 base from V and 2 bases from J, with 9 bases between.

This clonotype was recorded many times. The DNA of the CDR3 is TGTGCCAGCAGCCCTCAGGGCGCCAACGAGCAGTACTTC. Encoded protein: CASSPQGANEQYF. V gene TRBV7-8 combines with J gene TRBJ2-7; TRBD1 is a possible D gene (5 bases). The CDR3 contains 13 residues. With 5 bases removed from V and 5 bases from J, the gap between germline ends came to 13 bases. Germline assignment: CDR1 SGHVS and CDR2 FQNEAQ.

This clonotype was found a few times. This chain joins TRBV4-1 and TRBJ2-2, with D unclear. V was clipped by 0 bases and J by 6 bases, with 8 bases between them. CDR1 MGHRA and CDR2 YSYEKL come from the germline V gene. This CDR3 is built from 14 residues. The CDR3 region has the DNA TGCGCCAGCAGCCAAGATCCGGTTTCCGGGGAGCTGTTTTTT. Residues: CASSQDPVSGELFF.

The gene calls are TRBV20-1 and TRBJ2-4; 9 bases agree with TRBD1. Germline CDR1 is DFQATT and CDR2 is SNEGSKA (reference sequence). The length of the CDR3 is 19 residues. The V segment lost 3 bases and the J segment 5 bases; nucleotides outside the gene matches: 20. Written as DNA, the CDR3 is TGCAGTGCTAGGGAAAGGGGGACAGGGCCTACCGAAAACCAAAACATTCAGTACTTC. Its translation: CSARERGTGPTENQNIQYF.

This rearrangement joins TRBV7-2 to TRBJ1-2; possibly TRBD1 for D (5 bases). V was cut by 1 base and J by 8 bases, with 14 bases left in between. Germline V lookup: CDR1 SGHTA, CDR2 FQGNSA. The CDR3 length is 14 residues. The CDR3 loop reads CASSLGGQALGYTF. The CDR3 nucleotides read TGTGCCAGCAGCTTAGGGGGCCAGGCCCTGGGCTACACCTTC.

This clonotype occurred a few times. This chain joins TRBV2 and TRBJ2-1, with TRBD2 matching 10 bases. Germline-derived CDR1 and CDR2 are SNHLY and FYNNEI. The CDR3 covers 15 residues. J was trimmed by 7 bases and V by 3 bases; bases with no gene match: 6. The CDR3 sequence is CASSDRGLAFNEQFF. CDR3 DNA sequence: TGTGCCAGCAGTGATAGGGGACTAGCGTTTAATGAGCAGTTCTTC.

The CDR3 loop reads CASSSSGGKGVETQYF. The CDR3 coding sequence is TGTGCCAGCAGTTCGTCCGGCGGAAAGGGAGTCGAGACCCAGTACTTC. V usage is TRBV6-5 and J usage is TRBJ2-5, with TRBD2 as a possible D gene (5 bases). Trimming pared 4 bases from V and 5 bases from J, leaving 20 bases between. The CDR3 is 16 residues long. Germline loops: CDR1 MNHEY, CDR2 SVGAGI.

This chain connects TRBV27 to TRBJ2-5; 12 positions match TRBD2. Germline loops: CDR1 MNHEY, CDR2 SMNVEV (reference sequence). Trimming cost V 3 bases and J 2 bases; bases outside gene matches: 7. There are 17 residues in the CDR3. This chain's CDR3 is CASSFRRLAGEQETQYF. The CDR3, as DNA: TGTGCCAGCAGTTTTAGAAGACTAGCGGGAGAGCAAGAGACCCAGTACTTC.

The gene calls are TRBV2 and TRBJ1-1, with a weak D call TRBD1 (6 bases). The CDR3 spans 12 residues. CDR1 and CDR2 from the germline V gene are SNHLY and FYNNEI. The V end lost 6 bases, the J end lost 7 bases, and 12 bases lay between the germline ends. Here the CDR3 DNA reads TGTGCCAGCAGGACAGGAGGGGTTGAAGCTTTCTTT. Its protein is CASRTGGVEAFF.

CDR3: CASSLTGVGEKLFF. As DNA, the CDR3 is TGTGCCAGCAGTTTGACAGGGGTCGGTGAAAAACTGTTTTTT. This chain joins TRBV12-3 or TRBV12-4 and TRBJ1-4; 8 bases agree with TRBD1. Trimming removed 3 bases from V and 7 bases from J; junction bases left unmatched: 4. The CDR3 is 14 amino acids.

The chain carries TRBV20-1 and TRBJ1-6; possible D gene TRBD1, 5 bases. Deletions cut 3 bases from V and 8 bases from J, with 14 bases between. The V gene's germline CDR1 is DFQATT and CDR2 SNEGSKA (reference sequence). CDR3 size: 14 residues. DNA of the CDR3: TGCAGTGCTAGCCCACGGGGGGAATATTCACCCCTCCACTTT. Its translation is CSASPRGEYSPLHF.

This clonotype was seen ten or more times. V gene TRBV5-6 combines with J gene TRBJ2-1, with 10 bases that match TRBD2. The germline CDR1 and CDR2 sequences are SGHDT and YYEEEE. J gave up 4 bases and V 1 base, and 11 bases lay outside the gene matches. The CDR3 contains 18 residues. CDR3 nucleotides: TGTGCCAGCAGCTTGTTACTAGCGGGGACAGGACCATACAATGAGCAGTTCTTC. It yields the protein CASSLLLAGTGPYNEQFF.

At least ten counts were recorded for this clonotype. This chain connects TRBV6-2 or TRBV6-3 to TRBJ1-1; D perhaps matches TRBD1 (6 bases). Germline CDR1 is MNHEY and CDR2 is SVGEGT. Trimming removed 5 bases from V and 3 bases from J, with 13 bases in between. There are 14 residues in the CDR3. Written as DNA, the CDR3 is TGTGCCAGCAGTAAGGACAGAAGTGACACTGAAGCTTTCTTT. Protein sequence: CASSKDRSDTEAFF.

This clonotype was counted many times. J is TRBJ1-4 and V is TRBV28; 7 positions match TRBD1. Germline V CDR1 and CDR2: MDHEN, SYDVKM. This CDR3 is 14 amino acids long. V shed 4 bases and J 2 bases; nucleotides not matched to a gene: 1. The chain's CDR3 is CASSSTGTNEKLFF. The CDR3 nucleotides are TGTGCCAGCAGTTCGACAGGGACTAATGAAAAACTGTTTTTT.

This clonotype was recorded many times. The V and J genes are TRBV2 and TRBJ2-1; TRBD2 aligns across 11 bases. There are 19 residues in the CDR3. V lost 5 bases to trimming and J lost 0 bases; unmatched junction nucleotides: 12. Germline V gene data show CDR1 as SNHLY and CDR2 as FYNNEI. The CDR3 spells CASSLWTSGSRSSYNEQFF. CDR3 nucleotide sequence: TGTGCCAGCAGTTTGTGGACTAGCGGGTCGCGAAGCTCCTACAATGAGCAGTTCTTC.

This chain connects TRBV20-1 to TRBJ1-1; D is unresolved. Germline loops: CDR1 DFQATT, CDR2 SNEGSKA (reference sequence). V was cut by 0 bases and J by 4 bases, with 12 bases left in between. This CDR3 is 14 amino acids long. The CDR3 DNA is TGCAGTGCTAGAGATCCCACGCAGACCACTGAAGCTTTCTTT. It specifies CSARDPTQTTEAFF.

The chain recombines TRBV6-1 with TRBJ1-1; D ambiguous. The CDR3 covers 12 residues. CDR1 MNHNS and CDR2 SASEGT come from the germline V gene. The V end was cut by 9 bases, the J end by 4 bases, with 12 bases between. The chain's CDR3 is CASREGVTEAFF. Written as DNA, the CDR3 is TGTGCCAGTCGGGAGGGAGTCACTGAAGCTTTCTTT.

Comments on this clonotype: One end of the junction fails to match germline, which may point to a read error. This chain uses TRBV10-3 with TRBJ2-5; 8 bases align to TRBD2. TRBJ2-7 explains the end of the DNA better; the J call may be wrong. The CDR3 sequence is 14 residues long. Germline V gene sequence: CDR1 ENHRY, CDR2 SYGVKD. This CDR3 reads CATSDLAGSYEQYF. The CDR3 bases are TGTGCCACCAGTGACCTAGCGGGCTCCTACGAGCAGTACTTC.